Sequencing of this T cell receptor (beta chain) was carried out in a study of neurological immune-mediated disorders. The cDNA came from 5'RACE, which used 10-nucleotide random UMIs. TCRdb processed the 5' RACE reads anew with MiXCR; each CDR3 protein has one entry. The table has approximately 41,000 distinct CDR3 sequences, approximately 2.4% seen once. This CDR3 spans 15 amino acids. CDR1 and CDR2 from the germline V gene are MNHNY and SVGAGI (reference sequence). V was pared by 0 bases and J by 3 bases, with 11 bases between. The study's findings and limits: Phylogenetic grouping placed 18 of 34 multiple sclerosis patients' repertoires in one related-CDR3 cluster, a possible signature. The multiple sclerosis repertoire cluster had no clinical or MRI feature associated with it. HTLV-1-associated myelopathy had the most TCR clonal expansion, whereas multiple sclerosis had the least (lower than in healthy controls).

This clonotype was recorded many times. Its antigen remains unknown. The sample taken for sequencing was PBMCs. The receptor was derived from a man between 25 and 39 years old with multiple sclerosis. The chain links TRBV6-6 to TRBJ1-1, with D uncertain. Written as DNA, the CDR3 is TGTGCCAGCAGTTACTCGGACGTGAAGGACACTGAAGCTTTCTTT. It translates to CASSYSDVKDTEAFF.